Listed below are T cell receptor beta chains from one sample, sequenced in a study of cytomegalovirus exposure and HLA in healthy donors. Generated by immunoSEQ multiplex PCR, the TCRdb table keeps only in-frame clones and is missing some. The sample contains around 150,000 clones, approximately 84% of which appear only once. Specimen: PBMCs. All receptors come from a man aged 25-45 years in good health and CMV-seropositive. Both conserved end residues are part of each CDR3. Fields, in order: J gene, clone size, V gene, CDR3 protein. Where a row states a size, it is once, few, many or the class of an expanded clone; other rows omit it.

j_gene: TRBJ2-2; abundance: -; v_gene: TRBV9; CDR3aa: CASSAPGLAGPGGELFF
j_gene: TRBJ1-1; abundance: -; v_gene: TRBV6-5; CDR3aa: CASSSTGRAFF
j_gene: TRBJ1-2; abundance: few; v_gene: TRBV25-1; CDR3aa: CASSEGSYGYTF
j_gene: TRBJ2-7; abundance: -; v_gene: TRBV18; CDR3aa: CASSPPGRYEQYF
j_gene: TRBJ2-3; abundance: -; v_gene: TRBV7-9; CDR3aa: CASSSSGGGDTQYF
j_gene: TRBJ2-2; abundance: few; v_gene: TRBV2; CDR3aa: CASSGWTSGSITGELFF
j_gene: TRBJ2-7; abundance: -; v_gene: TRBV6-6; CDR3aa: CASSYGQTYEQYF
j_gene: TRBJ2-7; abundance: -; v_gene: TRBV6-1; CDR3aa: CASTGAGRGPYEQYF
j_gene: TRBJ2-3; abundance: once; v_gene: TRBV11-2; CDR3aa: CASSLWSGRVADTQYF
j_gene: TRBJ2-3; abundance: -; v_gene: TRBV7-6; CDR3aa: CASSDYRADTQYF
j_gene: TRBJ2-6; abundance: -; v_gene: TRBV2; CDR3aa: CASSGRASGANVLTF
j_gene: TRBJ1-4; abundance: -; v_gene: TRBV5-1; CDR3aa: CASSLGQPRNEKLFF
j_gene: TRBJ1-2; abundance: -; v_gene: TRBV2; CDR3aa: CASGRLDRGANYGYTF
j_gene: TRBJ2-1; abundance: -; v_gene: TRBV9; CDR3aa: CASSVRDRGPREQFF
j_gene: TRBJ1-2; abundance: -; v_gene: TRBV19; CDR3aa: CASSTRDSVYGYTF
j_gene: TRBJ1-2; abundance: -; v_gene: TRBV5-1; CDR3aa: CASSLVPGQGLGGYTF
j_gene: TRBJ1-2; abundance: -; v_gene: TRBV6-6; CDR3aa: CASSSLGQGSGYTF
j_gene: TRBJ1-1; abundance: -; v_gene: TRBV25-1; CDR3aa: CASSEFGTQFNTEAFF
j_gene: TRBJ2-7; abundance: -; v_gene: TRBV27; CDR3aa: CASRTRGGSYEQYF
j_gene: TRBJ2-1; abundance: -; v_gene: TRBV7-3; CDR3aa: CASSPRRLSEQFF
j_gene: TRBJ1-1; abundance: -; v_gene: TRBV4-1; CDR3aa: CASSPRTALWTFF
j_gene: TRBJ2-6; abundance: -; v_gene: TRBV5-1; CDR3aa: CASSLVVSGRARGANVLTF
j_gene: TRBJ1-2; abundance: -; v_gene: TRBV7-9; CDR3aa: CASSRTGSSGGYTF
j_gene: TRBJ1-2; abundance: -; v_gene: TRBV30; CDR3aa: CAFRRGNGYTF
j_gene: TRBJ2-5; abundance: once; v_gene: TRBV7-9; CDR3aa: CASSHPVEETQYF
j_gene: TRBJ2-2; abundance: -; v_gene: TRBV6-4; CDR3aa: CASSEREGLGELFF